The subject of this entry is one T cell receptor beta chain. One entry per CDR3 protein results from TCRdb running MiXCR on the 5' RACE reads. The table shows about 85,000 distinct CDR3 sequences, with 13% occurring only once. The data were taken from a study of T cells after yellow fever vaccination. Germline V gene data show CDR1 as SGHRS and CDR2 as YFSETQ. The CDR3 runs to 18 residues. After removal of 0 bases from V and 7 bases from J, the junction contained 17 bases not matched to a gene. The sample in question was CD8+ T cells not binding an NS4B(214-222) dextramer, sorted from PBMCs, obtained less than 25 days after the first yellow fever vaccination. V gene TRBV5-1 combines with J gene TRBJ2-5; TRBD2 matches at 8 bases. The origin of this receptor is a man aged 18 to 35 who received the YFV17D yellow fever vaccine. CDR3 loop: CASSLEGLAGFTPGTQYF. CDR3 coding DNA: TGCGCCAGCAGCTTGGAAGGACTAGCAGGCTTCACCCCTGGGACCCAGTACTTC.